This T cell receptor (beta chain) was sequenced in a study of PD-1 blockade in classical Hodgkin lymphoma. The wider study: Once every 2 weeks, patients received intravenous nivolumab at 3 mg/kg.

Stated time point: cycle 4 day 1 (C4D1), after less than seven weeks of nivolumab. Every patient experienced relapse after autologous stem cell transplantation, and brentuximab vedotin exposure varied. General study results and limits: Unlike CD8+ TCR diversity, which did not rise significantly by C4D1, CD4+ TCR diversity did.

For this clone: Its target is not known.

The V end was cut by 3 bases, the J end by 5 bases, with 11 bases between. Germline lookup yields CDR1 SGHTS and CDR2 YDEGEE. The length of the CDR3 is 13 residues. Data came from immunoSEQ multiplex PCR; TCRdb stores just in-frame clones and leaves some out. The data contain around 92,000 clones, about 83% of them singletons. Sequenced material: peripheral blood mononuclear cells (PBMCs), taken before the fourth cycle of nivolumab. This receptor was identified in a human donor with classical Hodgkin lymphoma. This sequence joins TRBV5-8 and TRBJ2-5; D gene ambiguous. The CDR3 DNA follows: TGTGCCAGCAGCTGGCTGGGTGGGGAGACCCAGTACTTC. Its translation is CASSWLGGETQYF.